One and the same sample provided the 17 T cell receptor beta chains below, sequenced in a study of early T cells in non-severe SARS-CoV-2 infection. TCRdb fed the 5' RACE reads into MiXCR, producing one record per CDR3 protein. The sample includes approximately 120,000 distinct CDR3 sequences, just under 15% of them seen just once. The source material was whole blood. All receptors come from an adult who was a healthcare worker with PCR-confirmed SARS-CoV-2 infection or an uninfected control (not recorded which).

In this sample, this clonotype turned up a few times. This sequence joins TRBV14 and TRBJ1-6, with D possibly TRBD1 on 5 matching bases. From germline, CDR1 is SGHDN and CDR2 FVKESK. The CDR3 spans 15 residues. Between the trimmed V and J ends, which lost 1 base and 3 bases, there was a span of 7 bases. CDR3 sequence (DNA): TGTGCCAGCAGCCAAGGGGACTTCTATAATTCACCCCTCCACTTT. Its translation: CASSQGDFYNSPLHF.

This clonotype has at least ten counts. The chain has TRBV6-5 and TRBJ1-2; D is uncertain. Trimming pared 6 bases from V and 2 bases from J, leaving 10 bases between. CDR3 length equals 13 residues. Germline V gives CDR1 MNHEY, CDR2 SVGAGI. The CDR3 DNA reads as TGTGCCAGCAGCCAAGACGGGAACTATGGCTACACCTTC. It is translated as CASSQDGNYGYTF.

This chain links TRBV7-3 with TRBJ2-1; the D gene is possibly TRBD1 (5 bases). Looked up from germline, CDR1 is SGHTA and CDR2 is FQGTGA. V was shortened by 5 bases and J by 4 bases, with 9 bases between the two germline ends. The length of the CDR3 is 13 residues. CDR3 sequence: CASSLDSYNEQFF. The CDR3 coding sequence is TGTGCCAGCAGCCTAGACAGTTACAATGAGCAGTTCTTC.

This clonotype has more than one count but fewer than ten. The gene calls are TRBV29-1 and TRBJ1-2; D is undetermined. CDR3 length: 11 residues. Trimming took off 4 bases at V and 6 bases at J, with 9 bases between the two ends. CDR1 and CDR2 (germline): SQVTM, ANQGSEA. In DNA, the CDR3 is TGCAGCGTTGCCAGCTTGGATGGCTACACCTTC. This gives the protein CSVASLDGYTF.

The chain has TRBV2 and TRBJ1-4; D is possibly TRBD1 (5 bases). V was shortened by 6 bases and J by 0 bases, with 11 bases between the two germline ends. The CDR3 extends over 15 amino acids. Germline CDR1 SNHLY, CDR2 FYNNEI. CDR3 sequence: CASRGVTSTNEKLFF. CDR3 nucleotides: TGTGCCAGCAGAGGGGTGACTTCAACTAATGAAAAACTGTTTTTT.

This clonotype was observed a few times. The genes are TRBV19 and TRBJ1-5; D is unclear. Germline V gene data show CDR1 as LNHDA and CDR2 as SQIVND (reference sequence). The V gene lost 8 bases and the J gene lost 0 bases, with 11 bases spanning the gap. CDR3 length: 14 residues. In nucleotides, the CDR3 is TGTGCCAGTCACGACTCGAATAGCAATCAGCCCCAGCATTTT. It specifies CASHDSNSNQPQHF. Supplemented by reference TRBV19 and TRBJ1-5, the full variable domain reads DGGITQSPKYLFRKEGQNVTLSCEQNLNHDAMYWYRQDPGQGLRLIYYSQIVNDFQKGDIAEGYSVSREKKESFPLTVTSAQKNPTAFYLCASHDSNSNQPQHFGDGTRLSIL.

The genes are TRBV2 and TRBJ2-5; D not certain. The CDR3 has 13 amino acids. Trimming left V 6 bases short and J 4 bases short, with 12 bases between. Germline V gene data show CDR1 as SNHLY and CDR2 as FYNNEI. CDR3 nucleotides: TGTGCCAGCAGCGTCGACCGAGGAGAGACCCAGTACTTC. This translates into CASSVDRGETQYF.

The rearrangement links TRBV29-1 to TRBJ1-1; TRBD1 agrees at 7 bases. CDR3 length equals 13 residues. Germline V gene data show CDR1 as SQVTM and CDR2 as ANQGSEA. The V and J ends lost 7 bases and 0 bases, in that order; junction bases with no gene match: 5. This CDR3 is CSAQQGLNTEAFF. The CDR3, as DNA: TGCAGCGCTCAACAGGGGCTGAACACTGAAGCTTTCTTT.

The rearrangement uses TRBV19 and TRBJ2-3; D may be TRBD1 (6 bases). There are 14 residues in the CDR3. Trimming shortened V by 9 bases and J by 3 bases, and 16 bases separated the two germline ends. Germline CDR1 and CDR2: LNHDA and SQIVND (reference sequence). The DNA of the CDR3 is TGTGCCAGCTGGGACACCGGCGGGACAGATACGCAGTATTTT. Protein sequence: CASWDTGGTDTQYF.

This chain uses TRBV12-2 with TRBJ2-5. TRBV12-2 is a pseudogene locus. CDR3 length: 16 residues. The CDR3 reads CASRARPERSYETQYF. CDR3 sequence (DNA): TGTGCAAGTCGCGCGAGGCCAGAGAGGTCGTATGAGACCCAGTACTTC.

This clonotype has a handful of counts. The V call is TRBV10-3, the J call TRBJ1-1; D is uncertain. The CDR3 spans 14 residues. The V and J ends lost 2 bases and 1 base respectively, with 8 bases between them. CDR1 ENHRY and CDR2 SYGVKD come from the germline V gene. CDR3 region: CAISESQTNTEAFF. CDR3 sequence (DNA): TGTGCCATCAGTGAGAGCCAGACGAACACTGAAGCTTTCTTT.

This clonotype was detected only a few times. The chain's CDR3 is CASSPQLGELFF. DNA of the CDR3: TGTGCCAGCAGCCCGCAGCTCGGGGAGCTGTTTTTT. The chain combines TRBV5-4 with TRBJ2-2; no firm D call. Germline V CDR1 and CDR2: SGHNT, YYREEE (reference sequence). CDR3 size: 12 residues. The V end was cut by 4 bases, the J end by 7 bases, with 8 bases between.

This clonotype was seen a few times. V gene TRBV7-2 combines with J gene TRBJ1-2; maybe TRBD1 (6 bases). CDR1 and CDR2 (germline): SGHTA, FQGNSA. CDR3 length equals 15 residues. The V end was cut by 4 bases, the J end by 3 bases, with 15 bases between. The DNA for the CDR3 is TGTGCCAGCAGCTCCTACAGGTGGACAGACTATGGCTACACCTTC. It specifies CASSSYRWTDYGYTF.

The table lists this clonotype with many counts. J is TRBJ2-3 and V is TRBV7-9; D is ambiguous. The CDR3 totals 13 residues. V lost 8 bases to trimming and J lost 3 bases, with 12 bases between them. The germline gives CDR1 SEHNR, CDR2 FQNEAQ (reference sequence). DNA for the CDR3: TGTGCCAGCCGGGTGGAGTCAACAGATACGCAGTATTTT. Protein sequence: CASRVESTDTQYF.

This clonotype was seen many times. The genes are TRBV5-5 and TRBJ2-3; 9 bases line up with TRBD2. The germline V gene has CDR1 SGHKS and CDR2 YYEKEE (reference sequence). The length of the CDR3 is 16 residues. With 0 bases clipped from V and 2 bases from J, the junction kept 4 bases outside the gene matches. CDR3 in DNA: TGTGCCAGCAGCTTGGGGGCTAGCGGGAACACAGATACGCAGTATTTT. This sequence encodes CASSLGASGNTDTQYF.

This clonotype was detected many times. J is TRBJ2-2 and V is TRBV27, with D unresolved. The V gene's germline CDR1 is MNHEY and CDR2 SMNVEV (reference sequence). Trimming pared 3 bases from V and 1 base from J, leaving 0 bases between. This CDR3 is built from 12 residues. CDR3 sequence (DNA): TGTGCCAGCAGTTTGAACACCGGGGAGCTGTTTTTT. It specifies CASSLNTGELFF.

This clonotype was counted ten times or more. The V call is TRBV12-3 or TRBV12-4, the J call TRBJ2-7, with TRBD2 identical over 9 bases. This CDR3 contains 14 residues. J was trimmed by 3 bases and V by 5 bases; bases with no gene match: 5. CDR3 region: CASSPSGALYEQYF. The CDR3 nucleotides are TGTGCCAGCAGTCCTAGCGGGGCGCTCTACGAGCAGTACTTC.